The 27 T cell receptor beta chains given below trace back to one sample, sequenced in a study of blood T cell repertoires in COVID-19. Sequencing was performed with immunoSEQ multiplex PCR; in TCRdb, only in-frame clones are kept and a portion is missing. The profile shows over 150,000 clones, 90% to 95% of them singletons. The specimen sequenced was peripheral blood. Receptors were obtained from a man aged 50 or older with acute or convalescent COVID-19.

This sequence joins TRBV2 and TRBJ2-2; tentative D call: TRBD2 (5 bases). The V gene's germline CDR1 is SNHLY and CDR2 FYNNEI. The CDR3 is 15 residues long. The V end lost 8 bases, the J end lost 4 bases, and 17 bases lay between the germline ends. The CDR3 sequence: CASQTEGFGTGELFF. The CDR3, as DNA: TGTGCCAGCCAAACCGAGGGTTTTGGCACCGGGGAGCTGTTTTTT.

The chain's CDR3 is CASGRLAGVKYNEQFF. CDR3 in DNA: TGCGCCAGCGGCCGACTAGCGGGAGTAAAATACAATGAGCAGTTCTTC. The chain combines TRBV5-1 with TRBJ2-1; TRBD2 aligns across 12 bases. Unmatched junction bases numbered 9, after V lost 7 bases and J lost 4 bases. The CDR3 runs 16 residues. CDR1 SGHRS and CDR2 YFSETQ come from the germline V gene.

The chain carries TRBV28 and TRBJ1-1; 10 bases line up with TRBD1. CDR1 is MDHEN and CDR2 is SYDVKM in the germline V gene. V lost 5 bases and J lost 0; bases outside the gene matches: 6. The CDR3 spans 16 residues. In DNA, the CDR3 is TGTGCCAGCAGTGTAACGGGACAGGGGATGAACACTGAAGCTTTCTTT. It encodes CASSVTGQGMNTEAFF.

The rearrangement uses TRBV28 and TRBJ2-6; tentative D call: TRBD2 (5 bases). Germline V lookup: CDR1 MDHEN, CDR2 SYDVKM. The CDR3 totals 16 residues. The V end lost 3 bases, the J end lost 3 bases, and 12 bases lay between the germline ends. The chain's CDR3 is CASSFEGWGGANVLTF. The CDR3, as DNA: TGTGCCAGCAGTTTTGAGGGCTGGGGTGGGGCCAACGTCCTGACTTTC.

This clone has only one observation. This sequence joins TRBV7-9 and TRBJ2-2, with 9 bases fitting TRBD1. This CDR3 is built from 15 residues. Trimming removed 4 bases from V and 4 bases from J; junction bases left unmatched: 4. Germline-derived CDR1 and CDR2 are SEHNR and FQNEAQ (reference sequence). DNA for the CDR3: TGTGCCAGCAGCTCTCGACAGGGGGGCACCGGGGAGCTGTTTTTT. It encodes CASSSRQGGTGELFF.

This chain uses TRBV27 with TRBJ1-5; perhaps TRBD1 as D (6 bases). Deletions cut 5 bases from V and 3 bases from J, with 14 bases between. The CDR3 has 15 amino acids. CDR1 is MNHEY and CDR2 is SMNVEV in the germline V gene (reference sequence). The CDR3 DNA reads TGTGCCAGCAGTCCGGACAGATCTTACAATCAGCCCCAGCATTTT. Translating it yields CASSPDRSYNQPQHF.

The chain recombines TRBV27 with TRBJ1-4; 8 bases agree with TRBD1. This CDR3 is 15 amino acids long. Per germline, CDR1 MNHEY and CDR2 SMNVEV (reference sequence). J lost 10 bases, V lost 0 bases, and 7 bases had no gene match. The CDR3 nucleotides read TGTGCCAGCAGTTTATCGATCAGGGGGCGTACAAAACTGTTTTTT. Its translation is CASSLSIRGRTKLFF. Full variable domain (rest looked up from reference TRBV27 and TRBJ1-4): EAQVTQNPRYLITVTGKKLTVTCSQNMNHEYMSWYRQDPGLGLRQIYYSMNVEVTDKGDVPEGYKVSRKEKRNFPLILESPSPNQTSLYFCASSLSIRGRTKLFFGSGTQLSVL.

The V call is TRBV10-3, the J call TRBJ2-1, with 10 bases fitting TRBD2. In germline, CDR1 is ENHRY, CDR2 SYGVKD. Losses at the gene ends were 10 bases for V and 7 bases for J; bases not matched to a gene: 7. This CDR3 has 13 residues. The CDR3 sequence is CATLASGSNEQFF. The DNA for the CDR3 is TGTGCCACCCTGGCTAGCGGGAGTAATGAGCAGTTCTTC.

The V and J genes are TRBV5-4 and TRBJ2-1, with 8 bases aligning to TRBD2. V was clipped by 1 base and J by 8 bases; unmatched bases: 14. This CDR3 has 17 residues. The germline gives CDR1 SGHNT, CDR2 YYREEE (reference sequence). This chain's CDR3 is CASSLFLAGPNWDEQFF. The CDR3 bases are TGTGCCAGCAGCTTGTTTTTAGCGGGACCCAACTGGGATGAGCAGTTCTTC.

This chain links TRBV7-9 with TRBJ2-2; 9 bases map to TRBD1. V trimming: 1 base; J trimming: 6 bases; junction bases outside the gene matches: 3. This CDR3 contains 15 residues. In germline, CDR1 is SEHNR, CDR2 FQNEAQ (reference sequence). CDR3 amino acids: CASSLGGTGSGELFF. CDR3 sequence (DNA): TGTGCCAGCAGCTTAGGTGGGACAGGGTCCGGGGAGCTGTTTTTT.

V and J are TRBV2 and TRBJ2-2, with 7 bases identical to TRBD1. Germline V gene sequence: CDR1 SNHLY, CDR2 FYNNEI. The CDR3 contains 17 residues. V gave up 2 bases and J gave up 0 bases; unmatched junction bases: 6. For the CDR3, the DNA is TGTGCCAGCAGTGAACCGGGACAGATGCCGAACACCGGGGAGCTGTTTTTT. Its translation: CASSEPGQMPNTGELFF.

The rearrangement uses TRBV10-3 and TRBJ2-2, with TRBD2 identical over 15 bases. V shed 8 bases and J 5 bases; nucleotides not matched to a gene: 27. CDR1 is ENHRY, CDR2 SYGVKD, per germline. There are 23 residues in the CDR3. The CDR3 bases are TGTGCCATCCCCGTTACTCTGCGGACTAGCGGGGGGGCCGTTCTAGGGGAAACCGGGGAGCTGTTTTTT. It is translated as CAIPVTLRTSGGAVLGETGELFF.

The V call is TRBV6-5, the J call TRBJ1-2; D might be TRBD1 (5 bases). Germline-derived CDR1 and CDR2 are MNHEY and SVGAGI. The CDR3 is 15 amino acids. The V and J ends lost 8 bases and 2 bases respectively, with 18 bases between them. The CDR3 spells CASGLNRDSNYGYTF. For the CDR3, the DNA is TGTGCCAGCGGATTAAACCGGGACTCAAACTATGGCTACACCTTC.

As regards this clone: Additional DNA sequences in this sample encode the identical CDR3. The chain joins TRBV18 to TRBJ1-3; D perhaps matches TRBD1 (5 bases). Germline values: CDR1 KGHSH, CDR2 LQKENI. V was clipped by 3 bases and J by 0 bases, with 9 bases between them. This CDR3 region has 15 residues. DNA of the CDR3: TGTGCCAGCTCACCCCGACAGTCCTCTGGAAACACCATATATTTT. This sequence encodes CASSPRQSSGNTIYF.

The chain links TRBV4-3 to TRBJ1-2; 8 nucleotides agree with TRBD1. The germline CDR1 and CDR2 sequences are LGHNA and YSLEER. V lost 0 bases to trimming and J lost 4 bases; unmatched junction nucleotides: 7. This CDR3 is built from 16 residues. CDR3 protein: CASSQDRTGFSYGYTF. The CDR3 DNA sequence: TGCGCCAGCAGCCAAGACAGGACAGGGTTTTCCTATGGCTACACCTTC.

The chain joins TRBV2 to TRBJ1-5, with 8 bases aligning to TRBD1. This CDR3 comprises 15 residues. Trimming removed 4 bases from V and 0 bases from J; junction bases left unmatched: 2. The V gene's germline CDR1 is SNHLY and CDR2 FYNNEI. For the CDR3, the DNA is TGTGCCAGCAGTGGACAGGGGATTAGCAATCAGCCCCAGCATTTT. Translated, it gives CASSGQGISNQPQHF. Supplemented by reference TRBV2 and TRBJ1-5, the full variable domain reads EPEVTQTPSHQVTQMGQEVILRCVPISNHLYFYWYRQILGQKVEFLVSFYNNEISEKSEIFDDQFSVERPDGSNFTLKIRSTKLEDSAMYFCASSGQGISNQPQHFGDGTRLSIL.

The CDR3 is CASRRTASNEKLFF. CDR3 DNA sequence: TGTGCCAGCCGGAGGACAGCCTCTAATGAAAAACTGTTTTTT. The chain employs TRBV6-5 and TRBJ1-4; tentative D call: TRBD1 (6 bases). The CDR3 totals 14 residues. The germline gives CDR1 MNHEY, CDR2 SVGAGI. Trimming removed 8 bases at V and 3 bases at J, with 13 bases between.

This clone appeared a few times. DNA for the CDR3: TGTGCCATCAGCGGACAGATCGATTCACCCCTCCACTTT. Amino acids: CAISGQIDSPLHF. The chain joins TRBV10-3 to TRBJ1-6, with D perhaps TRBD1 (6 bases). This CDR3 contains 13 residues. Germline V gene data show CDR1 as ENHRY and CDR2 as SYGVKD. V lost 6 bases, J lost 8 bases, and 11 bases lay in between.

The V and J genes are TRBV29-1 and TRBJ2-3, with D possibly TRBD2 on 6 matching bases. From germline, CDR1 is SQVTM and CDR2 ANQGSEA. The CDR3 consists of 16 residues. V was shortened by 7 bases and J by 0 bases, with 20 bases between the two germline ends. CDR3 DNA sequence: TGCAGCGCCAGAGAGAGGGTAGCGGAAAGCACAGATACGCAGTATTTT. Encoded protein: CSARERVAESTDTQYF.

Only one count was recorded for this clone. The chain uses TRBV19 and TRBJ2-3, with 7 nucleotides matching TRBD2. Germline CDR1 reads LNHDA; CDR2 reads SQIVND (reference sequence). V dropped 3 bases and J dropped 0; count of bases not matched to a gene: 3. The CDR3 sequence is 15 residues long. The CDR3 reads CASSIQRGSTDTQYF. Here the CDR3 DNA reads TGTGCCAGTAGTATTCAGCGGGGTAGCACAGATACGCAGTATTTT.

The rearrangement joins TRBV5-5 to TRBJ2-7; 7 bases are a match to TRBD1. The CDR3 totals 18 residues. Losses at the gene ends were 3 bases for V and 5 bases for J; bases not matched to a gene: 20. Germline V gene lookup returns CDR1 SGHKS and CDR2 YYEKEE (reference sequence). The CDR3 nucleotides are TGTGCCAGCAGCTACGGATCGGTATATCGACAGGGTGTCCACGAGCAGTACTTC. Amino acid sequence: CASSYGSVYRQGVHEQYF.

The chain uses TRBV18 and TRBJ2-3, with D possibly being TRBD2 (7 bases). CDR1 is KGHSH and CDR2 is LQKENI in the germline V gene. V was trimmed by 3 bases and J by 1 base, leaving 11 bases between them. This CDR3 is built from 15 residues. The chain's CDR3 is CASSPRGARTDTQYF. Here the CDR3 DNA reads TGTGCCAGCTCACCCCGGGGGGCCCGCACAGATACGCAGTATTTT.

The chain joins TRBV7-3 to TRBJ2-7; D perhaps matches TRBD1 (5 bases). Trimming left V 2 bases short and J 1 base short, with 12 bases between. Germline assignment: CDR1 SGHTA and CDR2 FQGTGA. The CDR3 runs 15 residues. The CDR3, as DNA: TGTGCCAGCAGCTTAGGGGCAGGATTTTCCTACGAGCAGTACTTC. This codes for CASSLGAGFSYEQYF.

The chain joins TRBV19 to TRBJ2-2; D not certain. Germline V CDR1 and CDR2: LNHDA, SQIVND (reference sequence). There are 14 residues in the CDR3. With 6 bases removed from V and 5 bases from J, the gap between germline ends came to 13 bases. The CDR3 here is CASSPFGSTGELFF. CDR3 nucleotide sequence: TGTGCCAGTAGCCCCTTCGGGTCGACCGGGGAGCTGTTTTTT.

In its sample, this clone was seen a few times. V and J are TRBV10-3 and TRBJ1-1, with TRBD1 matching 7 bases. Trimming at V came to 0 bases and at J to 1 base, leaving 5 bases not matched to a gene. CDR3 length equals 16 residues. Germline lookup yields CDR1 ENHRY and CDR2 SYGVKD. CDR3 loop: CAISESAYRGNTEAFF. CDR3 DNA: TGTGCCATCAGTGAGTCGGCATACAGGGGGAACACTGAAGCTTTCTTT.

This chain joins TRBV28 and TRBJ2-2; D unresolved. CDR3 length: 13 residues. V lost 7 bases to trimming and J lost 4 bases, with 10 bases between them. CDR1 MDHEN and CDR2 SYDVKM come from the germline V gene. Here the CDR3 DNA reads TGTGCCAGCACCCGGGTGGGCACCGGGGAGCTGTTTTTT. This sequence encodes CASTRVGTGELFF.

The J gene is TRBJ2-6, the V gene TRBV7-8, with D possibly matching TRBD2 (5 bases). The CDR3 is made up of 13 amino acids. V dropped 5 bases and J dropped 7 bases, with 9 bases sitting between them. Germline values: CDR1 SGHVS, CDR2 FQNEAQ. CDR3 sequence (DNA): TGTGCCAGCAGCCCGGGGATTGCCAACGTCCTGACTTTC. It codes for CASSPGIANVLTF.